This T cell receptor (beta chain) was recovered during a study of blood T cell repertoires in COVID-19 (dated by TCRdb to the early 2020s). Turning to the overall study: Collaborator samples came from the United States, Italy and Spain and covered acute and convalescent phases of COVID-19. The prospective study material was composed of cDNA or gDNA derived from T cells, B-cell-depleted T cells, or PBMCs. Subjects who had been exposed to COVID-19, were actively infected with it, or had recovered from it provided the deeply sampled blood TCRbeta repertoires that made up the dataset. A freely available public database, intended as a resource for researchers studying the immune response to SARS-CoV-2, is where the repertoires were released. Samples were obtained from the ongoing ImmuneRACE study (first 160 participants) and from 1,254 subjects provided by 6 global collaborators. A de-identified subject ID, COVID-19 status, age in years and sex were almost always included in the sample metadata. HLA class I and class II types, where available, came from metadata supplied by the sample provider rather than from assay-based typing.

Turning to this clone: Its target antigen remains unknown. Base-call qualities are not available, and no considerably larger clone is one nucleotide away.

Each collaborating institution followed its own protocols to collect whole blood in K2EDTA tubes. For TCRbeta analysis, collaborators shipped samples in one of three forms: frozen whole blood, isolated PBMCs, or DNA extracted from either of those sample types. TCRbeta CDR3 regions were amplified from genomic DNA using the immunoSEQ Assay, a bias-controlled multiplex PCR. From the authors' description of their analysis: The number of nucleated cells in each sample was estimated by amplification of reference gene primers within the assay. Sequence reads were collapsed and filtered to measure the absolute abundance of every unique TCRbeta CDR3 rearrangement. For each sample, productive Simpson clonality was calculated by taking the square root of Simpson's diversity index across productive rearrangements. The table was pulled from immuneACCESS by TCRdb, which kept in-frame rearrangements only. Such tables lose some clones; where checked, under half of the loss comes from unresolved V genes, and the rest has no known cause. V, J and clone size reflect that table, while D and trimming were determined from the DNA. Recorded for this sample are around 170,000 clones; 86% of them occurred a single time. In total, the top ten clones hold approximately 7% of the sample.

The CDR3 has 13 amino acids, counting the end cysteine and phenylalanine. Only the CDR3 DNA stays, 39 bases, in frame from base 1. CDR1 and CDR2, per the germline V gene, are SQVTM and ANQGSEA. Relative to germline, V is missing 3 bases and J is missing 8 bases, with 6 bases of the junction outside any gene match. The investigation overall reported the following: The amount of clinical and demographic metadata varied by source and participant and was provided uncurated.

Sequencing was done on a sample of peripheral blood. This receptor chain uses TRBV29-1 and TRBJ1-1; 10 bases in between match TRBD1. This TCR was sampled from a man in his forties or fifties with active or convalescent COVID-19. The CDR3 region: CSVDDGTGVEAFF. The DNA sequence is given as TGCAGCGTTGACGACGGGACAGGGGTAGAAGCTTTCTTT.